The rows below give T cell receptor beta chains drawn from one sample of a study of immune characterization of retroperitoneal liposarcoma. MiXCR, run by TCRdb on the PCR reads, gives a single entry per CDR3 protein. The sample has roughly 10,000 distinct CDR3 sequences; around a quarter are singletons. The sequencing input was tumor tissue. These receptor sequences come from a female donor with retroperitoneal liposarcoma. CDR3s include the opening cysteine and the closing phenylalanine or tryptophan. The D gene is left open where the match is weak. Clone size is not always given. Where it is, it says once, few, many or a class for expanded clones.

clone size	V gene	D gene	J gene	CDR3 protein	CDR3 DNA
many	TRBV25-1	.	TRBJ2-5	CASSVKGAVGETQYF	TGTGCCAGCAGCGTAAAAGGGGCAGTGGGAGAGACCCAGTACTTC
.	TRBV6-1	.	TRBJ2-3	CASSLVGTQYF	TGTGCCAGCAGTTTAGTGGGTACGCAGTATTTT
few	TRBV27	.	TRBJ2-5	CASSFFNEQYF	TGTGCCAGCAGTTTCTTCAATGAGCAGTACTTC
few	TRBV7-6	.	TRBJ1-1	CASSARPDTEAFF	TGTGCCAGCAGCGCCCGGCCTGACACTGAAGCTTTCTTT
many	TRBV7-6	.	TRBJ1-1	CASSLTRSTGAGTEAFF	TGTGCCAGCAGCTTAACTCGCTCGACAGGAGCAGGCACTGAAGCTTTCTTT
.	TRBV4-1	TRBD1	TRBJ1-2	CASSQDLQGTGMSYGYTF	TGTGCCAGCAGCCAAGATCTTCAGGGGACAGGGATGAGTTATGGCTACACCTTC
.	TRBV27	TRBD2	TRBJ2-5	CASSERWSGGRDEQYF	TGTGCCAGCAGTGAAAGGTGGTCGGGAGGCCGGGATGAGCAGTACTTC
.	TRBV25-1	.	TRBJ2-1	CASSESGGPTFF	TGTGCCAGCAGTGAATCTGGAGGCCCCACGTTCTTC
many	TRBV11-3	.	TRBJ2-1	CASSSGHRYEQFF	TGTGCCAGCAGCTCTGGACACCGCTACGAGCAGTTCTTC
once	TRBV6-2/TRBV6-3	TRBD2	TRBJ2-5	CASSKHYPPGLAGGVQETQYF	TGTGCCAGCAGTAAACACTATCCCCCGGGACTAGCGGGGGGCGTACAAGAGACCCAGTACTTC
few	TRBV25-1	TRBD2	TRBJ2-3	CASSPASGTSTDTQYF	TGTGCCAGCAGCCCCGCTAGCGGTACTAGCACAGATACGCAGTATTTT
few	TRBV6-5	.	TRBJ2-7	CASSYGGNNEQYF	TGTGCCAGCAGTTACGGAGGGAACAATGAGCAGTACTTC
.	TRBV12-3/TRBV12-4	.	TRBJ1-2	CASSRRGFGDGYTF	TGTGCCAGCAGTCGGCGAGGATTCGGCGATGGCTACACCTTC
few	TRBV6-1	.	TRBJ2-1	CASSEAGSRDLGDEQFF	TGTGCCAGCAGTGAAGCCGGTAGCAGAGACCTGGGCGATGAGCAGTTCTTC
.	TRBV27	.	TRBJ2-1	CASSLDGPGSYNEQFF	TGTGCCAGCAGTTTGGATGGGCCGGGCTCCTACAATGAGCAGTTCTTC
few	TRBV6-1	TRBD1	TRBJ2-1	CASSRQGPEQFF	TGTGCCAGCAGTAGACAGGGGCCTGAGCAGTTCTTC
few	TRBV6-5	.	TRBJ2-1	CASSYSRRSHEQFF	TGTGCCAGCAGTTACTCGCGGAGGTCCCATGAGCAGTTCTTC
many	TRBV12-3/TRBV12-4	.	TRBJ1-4	CASSLENEKLFF	TGTGCCAGCAGTTTGGAAAATGAAAAACTGTTTTTT
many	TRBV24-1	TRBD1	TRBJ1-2	CATSDLNRGPNYGYTF	TGTGCCACCAGTGACCTAAACAGGGGGCCTAACTATGGCTACACCTTC
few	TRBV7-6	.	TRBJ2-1	CASSLVSYNEQFF	TGTGCCAGCAGCTTAGTTTCCTACAATGAGCAGTTCTTC
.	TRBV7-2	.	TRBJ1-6	CASSFRGTQNSPLHF	TGTGCCAGCAGCTTTCGGGGAACCCAGAATTCACCCCTCCACTTT
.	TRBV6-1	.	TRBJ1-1	CASMVRTNTEAFF	TGTGCCAGCATGGTCAGGACCAACACTGAAGCTTTCTTT
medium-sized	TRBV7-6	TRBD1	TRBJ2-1	CASSLGRTGSSKNIQFF	TGTGCCAGCAGCTTGGGGAGGACAGGGTCATCCAAAAACATTCAGTTCTTC
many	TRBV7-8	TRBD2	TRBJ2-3	CASRIAGGPDTQYF	TGTGCCAGCAGAATAGCGGGAGGGCCAGATACGCAGTATTTT
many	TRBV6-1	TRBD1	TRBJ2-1	CASRRDRESSYEQFF	TGTGCCAGCAGGAGGGACAGGGAGAGCTCCTACGAGCAGTTCTTC
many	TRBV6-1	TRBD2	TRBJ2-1	CASSDLAGGQETQFF	TGTGCCAGCAGTGACCTAGCGGGGGGGCAGGAGACCCAGTTCTTC
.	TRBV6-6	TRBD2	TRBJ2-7	CASSYGRLAGGYNEQYF	TGTGCCAGCAGTTACGGGAGACTAGCGGGAGGGTACAATGAGCAGTACTTC
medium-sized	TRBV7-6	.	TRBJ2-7	CASSPEGLAYEQYF	TGTGCCAGCAGCCCCGAAGGCCTAGCCTACGAGCAGTACTTC
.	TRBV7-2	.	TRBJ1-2	CASSGAQGTQGYTF	TGTGCCAGCAGCGGGGCACAGGGTACGCAGGGCTACACCTTC
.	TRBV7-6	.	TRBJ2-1	CASSFSTGETQFF	TGTGCCAGCAGCTTTTCGACTGGGGAGACCCAGTTCTTC
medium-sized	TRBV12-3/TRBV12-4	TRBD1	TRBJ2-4	CASTPRRTGLKNIQYF	TGTGCCAGCACCCCGCGCCGGACAGGCCTCAAAAACATTCAGTACTTC
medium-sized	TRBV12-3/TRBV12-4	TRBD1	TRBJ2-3	CASSLGQGAGGTDTQYF	TGTGCCAGCAGTCTAGGACAGGGGGCAGGTGGCACAGATACGCAGTATTTT
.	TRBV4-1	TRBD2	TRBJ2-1	CASSQGVRDSGVQETQFF	TGCGCCAGCAGCCAAGGGGTGCGGGATAGCGGGGTTCAAGAGACCCAGTTCTTC
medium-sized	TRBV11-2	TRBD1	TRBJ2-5	CASSLDARDRGQETQYF	TGTGCCAGCAGCTTAGATGCCCGGGACAGGGGGCAAGAGACCCAGTACTTC
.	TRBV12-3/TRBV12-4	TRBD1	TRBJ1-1	CASSPRAGGQTFF	TGTGCCAGCTCCCCTCGGGCAGGGGGCCAAACTTTCTTT
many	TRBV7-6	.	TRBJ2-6	CASSPVIQGSGANVLTF	TGTGCCAGCAGCCCAGTTATTCAGGGGTCCGGGGCCAACGTCCTGACTTTC
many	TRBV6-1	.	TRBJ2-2	CASSALGDIGELFF	TGTGCCAGCAGTGCCCTAGGGGACATCGGGGAGCTGTTTTTT
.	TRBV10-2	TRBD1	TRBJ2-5	CASMTGANEQYF	TGCGCCAGCATGACAGGGGCCAATGAGCAGTACTTC
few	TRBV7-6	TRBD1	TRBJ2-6	CAVDRAPSGANVLTF	TGTGCCGTCGACAGGGCCCCATCTGGGGCCAACGTCCTGACTTTC
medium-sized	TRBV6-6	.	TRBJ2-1	CASSYRGQSYEQFF	TGTGCCAGCAGTTACAGGGGCCAGTCCTACGAGCAGTTCTTC
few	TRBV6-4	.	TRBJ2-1	CASSVDREGEQFF	TGTGCCAGCAGTGTGGACAGGGAGGGGGAGCAGTTCTTC
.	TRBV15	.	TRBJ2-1	CATSRDGLGVGNEQFF	TGTGCCACCAGCAGAGATGGTTTAGGGGTAGGGAATGAGCAGTTCTTC